This T cell receptor (beta chain) emerged from a study of CD8+CD57+ T cells in acquired aplastic anemia. Points from the study as a whole: CD8+ Simpson's diversity showed no significant patient-control difference.

All patients picked for sequencing had shown, by flow cytometry, an expansion of CD8+CD57+ cells. Looked up from germline, CDR1 is SGHRS and CDR2 is YFSETQ. V was clipped by 4 bases and J by 0 bases, with 14 bases between them. This CDR3 is built from 16 residues. It was genomic DNA that served as the template for profiling TCR beta VDJ and CDR3. A single record per CDR3 protein comes from TCRdb applying MiXCR to the reads. Of 200,000 or so distinct CDR3 sequences listed, under 50% were seen once; the top ten hold roughly 21%. Comment on this clonotype: The antigen is unknown.

The chain uses TRBV5-1 and TRBJ1-5; D is perhaps TRBD1 (6 bases). Sequencing was done on a sample of sorted CD4+, CD8+, or CD8+CD57+ T cells (not recorded which) from PBMCs. The sequence derives from a human donor with aplastic anemia. The CDR3 protein is CASSKTGTISNQPQHF. Written as DNA, the CDR3 is TGCGCCAGCAGCAAGACCGGGACAATTAGCAATCAGCCCCAGCATTTT.